A single sample is the source of the 32 T cell receptor beta chains below, sequenced in a study of blood T cell repertoires in COVID-19. The table came from immunoSEQ multiplex PCR; TCRdb's copy has only in-frame clones and leaves some out. The profile shows 300,000 or so clones, more than 70% of them singletons. Input material: peripheral blood. The receptors shown here come from a woman aged 25 to 39 who had recovered from COVID-19.

CDR3 sequence reads: CASSSRDRPNTEAFF. CDR3 DNA: TGCGCCAGCAGCTCCCGGGACAGACCAAACACTGAAGCTTTCTTT. This chain joins TRBV5-1 and TRBJ1-1; 7 nucleotides align to TRBD1. Unmatched junction bases numbered 7, after V lost 3 bases and J lost 2 bases. There are 15 residues in the CDR3. Per the germline V gene, CDR1 is SGHRS and CDR2 is YFSETQ.

CDR3 sequence (DNA): TGTGCCAGCAGCCCTCGACCGGGACTAGCGTATTTGAATGAGCAGTTCTTC. Translated: CASSPRPGLAYLNEQFF. The chain uses TRBV7-2 and TRBJ2-1, with TRBD2 matching over 10 bases. CDR1 SGHTA and CDR2 FQGNSA come from the germline V gene. The CDR3 length is 17 residues. The trim removed 5 bases at V and 7 bases at J, leaving 14 bases unmatched.

The sample holds a few counts of this clone. The chain employs TRBV18 and TRBJ1-2, with TRBD1 matching 7 bases. The CDR3 runs to 13 residues. After removal of 6 bases from V and 6 bases from J, the junction contained 7 bases not matched to a gene. Germline-derived CDR1 and CDR2 are KGHSH and LQKENI. The CDR3 nucleotides read TGTGCCAGCTCTGACAGGGTTGGTAATGGCTACACCTTC. Amino acids: CASSDRVGNGYTF.

This clone has just one count. The chain carries TRBV7-9 and TRBJ2-3; maybe TRBD2 (6 bases). Trimming removed 5 bases from V and 0 bases from J, with 21 bases in between. The length of the CDR3 is 18 residues. Germline CDR1 and CDR2: SEHNR and FQNEAQ (reference sequence). CDR3 nucleotide sequence: TGTGCCAGCAGCCGAAACGGATACCGGGACTCTAGCACAGATACGCAGTATTTT. Its translation is CASSRNGYRDSSTDTQYF.

V and J are TRBV27 and TRBJ2-6; TRBD2 might be the D (6 bases). The CDR3 loop spans 19 amino acids. The germline CDR1 and CDR2 sequences are MNHEY and SMNVEV (reference sequence). The germline V and J ends were trimmed by 6 bases and 0 bases, with 21 bases remaining between them. The CDR3 loop reads CASSRQWGPRGSGANVLTF. The CDR3 nucleotides are TGTGCCAGCAGCCGACAATGGGGTCCGCGGGGCTCTGGGGCCAACGTCCTGACTTTC.

The chain employs TRBV4-2 and TRBJ2-2; D is uncertain. This CDR3 spans 15 amino acids. V was clipped by 0 bases and J by 4 bases, with 9 bases between them. The germline CDR1 and CDR2 sequences are LGHNA and YNFKEQ. The CDR3 DNA reads as TGTGCCAGCAGCCAAGAGGGCAGAACCACCGGGGAGCTGTTTTTT. Its translation: CASSQEGRTTGELFF.

This clone was found once. This rearrangement joins TRBV2 to TRBJ2-2, with a weak D call TRBD1 (6 bases). Germline assignment: CDR1 SNHLY and CDR2 FYNNEI. The CDR3 runs to 16 residues. V lost 6 bases and J lost 1, with 15 bases in between. For the CDR3, the DNA is TGTGCCAGCAGGTTGGGGGACACCCAGAACACCGGGGAGCTGTTTTTT. This codes for CASRLGDTQNTGELFF.

The V and J genes are TRBV18 and TRBJ1-1; D gene ambiguous. Germline assignment: CDR1 KGHSH and CDR2 LQKENI. The CDR3 covers 12 residues. The V end lost 3 bases, the J end lost 6 bases, and 8 bases lay between the germline ends. The CDR3 DNA sequence: TGTGCCAGCTCACCTCTTATTGCTGAAGCTTTCTTT. Translating it yields CASSPLIAEAFF. Full variable domain (outside the CDR3, taken from reference TRBV18 and TRBJ1-1): NAGVMQNPRHLVRRRGQEARLRCSPMKGHSHVYWYRQLPEEGLKFMVYLQKENIIDESGMPKERFSAEFPKEGPSILRIQQVVRGDSAAYFCASSPLIAEAFFGQGTRLTVV.

The rearrangement links TRBV28 to TRBJ2-7; TRBD1 might be the D (6 bases). Looked up from germline, CDR1 is MDHEN and CDR2 is SYDVKM. Deletions cut 5 bases from V and 1 base from J, with 15 bases between. CDR3 length equals 15 residues. CDR3 coding DNA: TGTGCCAGCAGTAGTACCGGGACATGGTCCTACGAGCAGTACTTC. It encodes CASSSTGTWSYEQYF.

The rearrangement uses TRBV4-1 and TRBJ1-1, with TRBD1 matching 11 bases. Germline V gives CDR1 MGHRA, CDR2 YSYEKL. V shed 3 bases, J shed 4 bases, and the junction held 4 bases outside the gene matches. The CDR3 is 15 amino acids. The CDR3 DNA reads TGCGCCAGCAGCCAGGGACAGGGGGGTTTCACTGAAGCTTTCTTT. It codes for CASSQGQGGFTEAFF.

The chain has TRBV7-8 and TRBJ2-1, with D unresolved. The CDR3 spans 15 residues. The V end lost 6 bases, the J end lost 7 bases, and 19 bases lay between the germline ends. CDR1 is SGHVS and CDR2 is FQNEAQ in the germline V gene. CDR3 residues: CASRPTGIFGNEQFF. The CDR3 region has the DNA TGTGCCAGCAGACCGACTGGTATTTTTGGGAATGAGCAGTTCTTC.

The chain employs TRBV7-9 and TRBJ1-2, with TRBD1 as a possible D gene (6 bases). The CDR3 is 14 residues long. Germline CDR1 and CDR2: SEHNR and FQNEAQ (reference sequence). Between the trimmed V and J ends, which lost 5 bases and 7 bases, there was a span of 17 bases. CDR3 DNA: TGTGCCAGCAGCCCCCAGGGGAACAGCTTTGGCTACACCTTC. Residues: CASSPQGNSFGYTF.

The CDR3 nucleotides are TGTGCCAGTAGGGATCGGGGGTTTTTAGAAGATACGCAGTATTTT. Amino acid sequence: CASRDRGFLEDTQYF. The rearrangement joins TRBV19 to TRBJ2-3; D perhaps matches TRBD2 (6 bases). The CDR3 runs to 15 residues. Germline CDR1 reads LNHDA; CDR2 reads SQIVND (reference sequence). V was clipped by 6 bases and J by 5 bases, with 18 bases between them.

V and J are TRBV10-3 and TRBJ1-2; no clear D gene. Germline V gene sequence: CDR1 ENHRY, CDR2 SYGVKD. V was cut by 3 bases and J by 1 base, with 15 bases left in between. The CDR3 totals 16 residues. The CDR3 DNA sequence: TGTGCCATCAGTGACCTGAGGACGGGAAGTAACTATGGCTACACCTTC. Translated, it gives CAISDLRTGSNYGYTF.

This CDR3 is CASSSGGPQKGEQFF. The CDR3 coding sequence is TGTGCCAGCTCTAGCGGGGGGCCGCAGAAGGGTGAGCAGTTCTTC. The chain uses TRBV18 and TRBJ2-1; 10 bases fit TRBD2. Germline loops: CDR1 KGHSH, CDR2 LQKENI. V was clipped by 6 bases and J by 9 bases; unmatched bases: 11. This CDR3 comprises 15 residues. Complete variable domain (other parts from reference TRBV18 and TRBJ2-1): NAGVMQNPRHLVRRRGQEARLRCSPMKGHSHVYWYRQLPEEGLKFMVYLQKENIIDESGMPKERFSAEFPKEGPSILRIQQVVRGDSAAYFCASSSGGPQKGEQFFGPGTRLTVL.

J is TRBJ1-5 and V is TRBV7-9; 8 bases line up with TRBD1. Germline CDR1 and CDR2: SEHNR and FQNEAQ (reference sequence). This CDR3 region has 14 residues. The J segment lost 3 bases and the V segment lost 5 bases, leaving 3 bases of the junction unmatched. This chain's CDR3 is CASSEGQVNQPQHF. In DNA form, the CDR3 reads TGTGCCAGCAGCGAGGGACAGGTCAATCAGCCCCAGCATTTT.

Here the CDR3 reads CAWRGDRRPYEQYF. As DNA, the CDR3 is TGTGCCTGGAGGGGGGACAGGCGCCCCTACGAGCAGTACTTC. The chain combines TRBV30 with TRBJ2-7; 8 bases match TRBD1. The CDR3 extends over 14 amino acids. After removal of 3 bases from V and 2 bases from J, the junction contained 6 bases not matched to a gene. Germline V gene data show CDR1 as GTSNPN and CDR2 as SVGIG (reference sequence).

The rearrangement links TRBV27 to TRBJ2-5, with 8 bases aligning to TRBD1. Germline V gene data show CDR1 as MNHEY and CDR2 as SMNVEV (reference sequence). With 5 bases clipped from V and 5 bases from J, the junction kept 7 bases outside the gene matches. CDR3 length: 14 amino acids. CDR3 protein: CASSDQGAGETQYF. The CDR3 region has the DNA TGTGCCAGCAGTGACCAGGGGGCTGGGGAGACCCAGTACTTC.

Concerning this clone itself: The same CDR3 can be traced to other DNA sequences in this sample. The chain links TRBV3-1 (or the pseudogene TRBV3-2) to TRBJ2-7, with 9 bases lining up with TRBD2. With 2 bases clipped from V and 5 bases from J, the junction kept 7 bases outside the gene matches. Per germline, CDR1 LGHDT and CDR2 YNNKEL (reference sequence). The CDR3 runs to 15 residues. The CDR3 region is CASSQFRGGAHEQYF. CDR3 bases: TGTGCCAGCAGCCAATTCCGCGGGGGGGCCCACGAGCAGTACTTC.

J is TRBJ1-3 and V is TRBV9, with 9 bases identical to TRBD1. CDR1 is SGDLS and CDR2 is YYNGEE in the germline V gene. Losses at the gene ends were 3 bases for V and 3 bases for J; bases not matched to a gene: 4. CDR3 length: 15 residues. CDR3 coding DNA: TGTGCCAGCAGCGAACAGGGGGCGCTTGGAAACACCATATATTTT. It encodes CASSEQGALGNTIYF.

The rearrangement links TRBV5-1 to TRBJ1-2; D is unresolved. The CDR3 has 13 residues. CDR1 SGHRS and CDR2 YFSETQ come from the germline V gene. V was pared by 4 bases and J by 7 bases, with 14 bases between. CDR3 in DNA: TGCGCCAGCAGCATTGAGAGGGCAGGTGGCTACACCTTC. Translated, it gives CASSIERAGGYTF.

The chain couples TRBV27 to TRBJ1-2, with 7 bases lining up with TRBD1. CDR1 and CDR2 (germline): MNHEY, SMNVEV (reference sequence). CDR3 length equals 13 residues. V gave up 5 bases and J gave up 5 bases; unmatched junction bases: 5. CDR3 in amino acids: CASSGGQQYGYTF. DNA of the CDR3: TGTGCCAGCAGTGGGGGACAGCAGTATGGCTACACCTTC.

The CDR3 DNA is TGTGCCAGCAGCCAAGAACGACAGGGGGCCTTCCGCTACGAGCAGTACTTC. Amino acid sequence: CASSQERQGAFRYEQYF. The chain couples TRBV4-2 to TRBJ2-7, with 10 nucleotides matching TRBD1. Germline V gene data show CDR1 as LGHNA and CDR2 as YNFKEQ. This CDR3 has 17 residues. The V gene end was trimmed by 0 bases and the J gene end by 3 bases; junction bases not matched to a gene: 8.

The chain has TRBV29-1 and TRBJ2-5; tentatively, D is TRBD1 (6 bases). V was pared by 7 bases and J by 2 bases, with 11 bases between. The CDR3 totals 12 residues. Germline CDR1 and CDR2: SQVTM and ANQGSEA. The CDR3 is CSARTVQETQYF. The CDR3 DNA reads TGCAGCGCGAGGACAGTACAAGAGACCCAGTACTTC.

V gene TRBV7-8 combines with J gene TRBJ2-5; 10 bases align to TRBD1. The germline V gene has CDR1 SGHVS and CDR2 FQNEAQ. The V segment lost 5 bases and the J segment 5 bases; nucleotides outside the gene matches: 8. The CDR3 length is 15 residues. CDR3 in DNA: TGTGCCAGCAGCCGTGACAGGGGGCGATACGAGACCCAGTACTTC. Protein product: CASSRDRGRYETQYF. Looking up the rest from reference TRBV7-8 and TRBJ2-5 gives the full variable domain: GAGVSQSPRYKVAKRGQDVALRCDPISGHVSLFWYQQALGQGPEFLTYFQNEAQLDKSGLPSDRFFAERPEGSVSTLKIQRTQQEDSAVYLCASSRDRGRYETQYFGPGTRLLVL.

In this sample, this clone turned up once. J is TRBJ1-2 and V is TRBV10-3; TRBD1 matches 9 bases. The germline V gene encodes CDR1 ENHRY and CDR2 SYGVKD. With V trimmed by 4 bases and J by 0 bases, 6 bases remained unmatched. The CDR3 loop spans 16 amino acids. The CDR3 DNA sequence: TGTGCCATCAGTGGCGTAGACAGGGGGACTAACTATGGCTACACCTTC. Residues: CAISGVDRGTNYGYTF.

For the CDR3, the DNA is TGTGCCAGCATGCGGACAGTGAATGAAAAACTGTTTTTT. Its protein product is CASMRTVNEKLFF. The chain carries TRBV2 and TRBJ1-4; possible D gene TRBD1, 6 bases. The CDR3 is made up of 13 amino acids. The V gene's germline CDR1 is SNHLY and CDR2 FYNNEI. Trimming left V 7 bases short and J 5 bases short, with 11 bases between.

V and J are TRBV7-2 and TRBJ1-2; D is perhaps TRBD1 (5 bases). CDR3 size: 13 residues. The germline V gene has CDR1 SGHTA and CDR2 FQGNSA. The V end was cut by 4 bases, the J end by 7 bases, with 13 bases between. This CDR3 is CASSSDRGGGYTF. The CDR3 DNA reads TGTGCCAGCAGCTCCGACAGAGGCGGTGGCTACACCTTC.

This clone was seen a single time. V gene TRBV30 combines with J gene TRBJ1-4; TRBD1 matches 7 bases. The germline gives CDR1 GTSNPN, CDR2 SVGIG (reference sequence). V shed 1 base, J shed 8 bases, and the junction held 4 bases outside the gene matches. This CDR3 comprises 13 residues. CDR3 coding DNA: TGTGCCTGGAGTGCCCCAGGGGGGGAAAAACTGTTTTTT. This sequence encodes CAWSAPGGEKLFF.

The V and J genes are TRBV9 and TRBJ2-2; TRBD2 aligns across 9 bases. The V gene's germline CDR1 is SGDLS and CDR2 YYNGEE. Germline trimming cut 0 bases from V and 5 bases from J; bases unmatched to any gene: 5. This CDR3 is 16 amino acids long. The CDR3 reads CASSVELAGGTGELFF. The CDR3 coding sequence is TGTGCCAGCAGCGTAGAACTAGCGGGTGGGACCGGGGAGCTGTTTTTT. Variable domain in full (rest from reference TRBV9 and TRBJ2-2): DSGVTQTPKHLITATGQRVTLRCSPRSGDLSVYWYQQSLDQGLQFLIQYYNGEERAKGNILERFSAQQFPDLHSELNLSSLELGDSALYFCASSVELAGGTGELFFGEGSRLTVL.

The chain is built from TRBV28 and TRBJ2-2; a weak D match, TRBD1 (5 bases). V was cut by 2 bases and J by 0 bases, with 10 bases left in between. Germline V gene lookup returns CDR1 MDHEN and CDR2 SYDVKM. CDR3 length: 16 amino acids. CDR3 region: CASSLRGGANTGELFF. CDR3 bases: TGTGCCAGCAGTTTAAGGGGCGGAGCGAACACCGGGGAGCTGTTTTTT.

This clone was counted only a few times. This chain joins TRBV5-1 and TRBJ1-3; D unclear. Trimming pared 5 bases from V and 0 bases from J, leaving 6 bases between. The CDR3 loop spans 13 amino acids. From germline, CDR1 is SGHRS and CDR2 YFSETQ. The DNA of the CDR3 is TGCGCCAGCAGGACTGACTCTGGAAACACCATATATTTT. Translated, it gives CASRTDSGNTIYF.